Below, 25 T cell receptor beta chains from the same sample are listed, as sequenced in a study of T-cell reconstitution after alpha-beta-depleted transplantation in children. Researchers prepared the TCRbeta library using unique molecular identifiers, the study reports. TCRdb redid the calling of the PCR reads with MiXCR, one entry per CDR3 protein. The table lists 150,000 to 250,000 distinct CDR3 sequences, 5% to 6.5% of them singletons. The starting material was PBMCs, obtained before TCRalphabeta/CD19-depleted stem cell transplant. The receptor source for this set is a girl under three years old with combined immunodeficiency, due to receive a stem cell transplant.

This clonotype came up many times. This chain joins TRBV12-3 or TRBV12-4 and TRBJ2-5, with D possibly being TRBD2 (7 bases). The V and J ends lost 8 bases and 2 bases respectively, with 12 bases between them. This CDR3 has 13 residues. The CDR3 DNA reads TGTGCCAGCGGAGGGAGGGGGCAAGAGACCCAGTACTTC. Protein product: CASGGRGQETQYF.

The chain couples TRBV6-2 or TRBV6-3 to TRBJ2-7, with D maybe TRBD1 (6 bases). CDR1 is MNHEY and CDR2 is SVGEGT in the germline V gene. The CDR3 sequence is 13 residues long. V gave up 4 bases and J gave up 1 base, with 8 bases separating them. CDR3 bases: TGTGCCAGCAGTTGGGGGCCTTCCTACGAGCAGTACTTC. It yields the protein CASSWGPSYEQYF.

This clonotype was counted ten times or more. The chain employs TRBV7-9 and TRBJ2-7; D ambiguous. CDR3 length equals 14 residues. Deletions cut 5 bases from V and 2 bases from J, with 13 bases between. The V gene's germline CDR1 is SEHNR and CDR2 FQNEAQ (reference sequence). The CDR3 DNA is TGTGCCAGCAGCCAACCGAACGGCCCCTACGAGCAGTACTTC. Residues: CASSQPNGPYEQYF.

This clonotype showed up many times. This chain connects TRBV7-9 to TRBJ1-2, with TRBD1 matching over 7 bases. The CDR3 spans 13 residues. The germline CDR1 and CDR2 sequences are SEHNR and FQNEAQ (reference sequence). Trimming removed 6 bases from V and 4 bases from J; junction bases left unmatched: 5. The CDR3 sequence is CASRSGQTYGYTF. CDR3 coding DNA: TGTGCCAGCAGATCGGGACAGACCTATGGCTACACCTTC.

At least ten counts were recorded for this clonotype. V usage is TRBV12-3 or TRBV12-4 and J usage is TRBJ2-5, with D possibly matching TRBD1 (5 bases). V was shortened by 6 bases and J by 0 bases, with 11 bases between the two germline ends. The CDR3 has 14 amino acids. Here the CDR3 DNA reads TGTGCCAGCAGCGGCAGGGCTTACCAAGAGACCCAGTACTTC. Translation gives CASSGRAYQETQYF.

This clonotype was seen repeatedly, ten times or more. The chain uses TRBV11-2 and TRBJ2-7; no reliable D call. V dropped 1 base and J dropped 6 bases, with 7 bases sitting between them. The CDR3 runs 12 residues. CDR1 is SGHAT and CDR2 is FQNNGV in the germline V gene. In DNA form, the CDR3 reads TGTGCCAGCAGCTTAGTAGATATCGAGCAGTACTTC. The encoded protein is CASSLVDIEQYF. Full variable domain (rest looked up from reference TRBV11-2 and TRBJ2-7): EAGVAQSPRYKIIEKRQSVAFWCNPISGHATLYWYQQILGQGPKLLIQFQNNGVVDDSQLPKDRFSAERLKGVDSTLKIQPAKLEDSAVYLCASSLVDIEQYFGPGTRLTVT.

This clonotype was counted ten times or more. The gene calls are TRBV9 and TRBJ1-1; D gene ambiguous. Between the trimmed V and J ends, which lost 0 bases and 3 bases, there was a span of 15 bases. The CDR3 totals 16 residues. Germline CDR1 is SGDLS and CDR2 is YYNGEE. The CDR3 loop reads CASSVEGTRSDTEAFF. CDR3 bases: TGTGCCAGCAGCGTAGAGGGAACCCGGTCGGACACTGAAGCTTTCTTT.

This clonotype was observed a handful of times. Germline and junction disagree at one end, which may indicate a read error. The V call is TRBV30, the J call TRBJ2-7; D may be TRBD2 (6 bases). The CDR3 spans 12 residues. CDR1 and CDR2 from the germline V gene are GTSNPN and SVGIG (reference sequence). The DNA of the CDR3 is TGTGCCAGGAGGGGAGGCTCCTACGAGCAGTACTTC. This codes for CARRGGSYEQYF. Based on the CDR3 plus reference TRBV30 and TRBJ2-7, the full variable domain is SQTIHQWPATLVQPVGSPLSLECTVEGTSNPNLYWYRQAAGRGLQLLFYSVGIGQISSEVPQNLSASRPQDRQFILSSKKLLLSDSGFYLCARRGGSYEQYFGPGTRLTVT.

This clonotype was observed many times. The chain employs TRBV4-3 and TRBJ2-3, with D maybe TRBD2 (5 bases). The CDR3 contains 13 residues. V was shortened by 3 bases and J by 6 bases, with 10 bases between the two germline ends. The V gene's germline CDR1 is LGHNA and CDR2 YSLEER. The CDR3 DNA follows: TGCGCCAGCAGCCACAGACTACTGGATACGCAGTATTTT. Its translation: CASSHRLLDTQYF.

This chain links TRBV11-3 with TRBJ2-1; D uncertain. The CDR3 has 14 amino acids. The V gene's germline CDR1 is SGHNT and CDR2 YENEEA. Trimming removed 0 bases from V and 4 bases from J, with 7 bases in between. CDR3 region: CASSLEAPYNEQFF. CDR3 in DNA: TGTGCCAGCAGCTTAGAGGCACCGTACAATGAGCAGTTCTTC.

This clonotype has more than one count but fewer than ten. The CDR3 DNA is TGTGCCAGCAGCTCCACAGGAGATTACTCCTACGAGCAGTACTTC. This gives the protein CASSSTGDYSYEQYF. The chain employs TRBV7-2 and TRBJ2-7, with a tentative D call TRBD1 (5 bases). The CDR3 has 15 residues. Trimming cost V 4 bases and J 0 bases, with 13 bases left between them. Looked up from germline, CDR1 is SGHTA and CDR2 is FQGNSA.

This clonotype showed up many times. The genes are TRBV7-3 and TRBJ2-2; D may be TRBD2 (6 bases). This CDR3 comprises 18 residues. With 1 base removed from V and 6 bases from J, the gap between germline ends came to 21 bases. Germline loops: CDR1 SGHTA, CDR2 FQGTGA. The chain's CDR3 is CASSLRGLWDLKSGELFF. CDR3 bases: TGTGCCAGCAGCTTAAGGGGTCTCTGGGACTTAAAATCCGGGGAGCTGTTTTTT.

Many counts were recorded for this clonotype. The genes are TRBV4-3 and TRBJ2-3; 13 bases match TRBD2. Germline V gene data show CDR1 as LGHNA and CDR2 as YSLEER. CDR3 size: 16 residues. Unmatched junction bases numbered 3, after V lost 4 bases and J lost 2 bases. The CDR3 sequence is CASSPTSGGITDTQYF. The CDR3 coding sequence is TGCGCCAGCAGCCCGACTAGCGGGGGGATCACAGATACGCAGTATTTT.

At least ten counts were recorded for this clonotype. J is TRBJ2-2 and V is TRBV4-1; D is possibly TRBD1 (5 bases). There are 17 residues in the CDR3. Germline V lookup: CDR1 MGHRA, CDR2 YSYEKL. Trimming pared 0 bases from V and 4 bases from J, leaving 15 bases between. This CDR3 reads CASSQDVGSGATGELFF. Written as DNA, the CDR3 is TGCGCCAGCAGCCAAGATGTAGGTTCTGGGGCCACCGGGGAGCTGTTTTTT.

This clonotype was found many times. V is TRBV3-1 and J is TRBJ2-7; 9 bases are a match to TRBD2. V shed 1 base, J shed 3 bases, and the junction held 7 bases outside the gene matches. This CDR3 has 16 amino acids. Germline V CDR1 and CDR2: LGHDT, YNNKEL (reference sequence). The CDR3 is CASSQVRAGGNYEQYF. As DNA, the CDR3 is TGTGCCAGCAGCCAAGTTCGGGCGGGAGGGAACTACGAGCAGTACTTC.

The table lists this clonotype with a count of one. The rearrangement joins TRBV7-2 to TRBJ2-7; the match to TRBD1 covers 8 bases. The V gene end was trimmed by 5 bases and the J gene end by 6 bases; junction bases not matched to a gene: 9. The CDR3 consists of 14 residues. The germline V gene has CDR1 SGHTA and CDR2 FQGNSA. CDR3 nucleotides: TGTGCCAGCAGCCCCAGGACAGGGAGAGGCGAGCAGTACTTC. It encodes CASSPRTGRGEQYF.

Ten or more counts support this clonotype. The V and J genes are TRBV5-1 and TRBJ2-2; 7 bases agree with TRBD1. The CDR3 runs 16 residues. With 4 bases clipped from V and 3 bases from J, the junction kept 9 bases outside the gene matches. The germline CDR1 and CDR2 sequences are SGHRS and YFSETQ. CDR3 loop: CASSVRGRADTGELFF. The CDR3, as DNA: TGCGCCAGCAGCGTAAGGGGGCGCGCGGACACCGGGGAGCTGTTTTTT.

This clonotype was counted at least ten times. The CDR3: CASGYGLGINEQFF. The CDR3, as DNA: TGTGCCAGCGGGTATGGACTAGGTATCAATGAGCAGTTCTTC. The V gene is TRBV27, the J gene TRBJ2-1; the match to TRBD2 covers 7 bases. Germline V gene data show CDR1 as MNHEY and CDR2 as SMNVEV (reference sequence). This CDR3 is 14 amino acids long. V gave up 8 bases and J gave up 6 bases; unmatched junction bases: 10.

This clonotype showed up many times. The chain links TRBV4-3 to TRBJ2-1, with 7 positions matching TRBD1. This CDR3 comprises 15 residues. V was pared by 1 base and J by 5 bases, with 5 bases of the junction left unmatched. Germline lookup yields CDR1 LGHNA and CDR2 YSLEER. CDR3 protein: CASSQVGDSDNEQFF. The CDR3 DNA reads as TGCGCCAGCAGCCAAGTAGGGGACAGTGACAATGAGCAGTTCTTC.

This clonotype has just a few counts. The V and J genes are TRBV7-2 and TRBJ2-3; 8 nucleotides line up with TRBD2. Germline values: CDR1 SGHTA, CDR2 FQGNSA. Trimming cost V 1 base and J 5 bases; bases outside gene matches: 8. The CDR3 consists of 16 residues. CDR3 protein: CASSLVVREGGDTQYF. In DNA form, the CDR3 reads TGTGCCAGCAGCTTAGTCGTCCGGGAGGGAGGAGATACGCAGTATTTT. Drawing the rest from reference TRBV7-2 and TRBJ2-3, the complete variable domain is GAGVSQSPSNKVTEKGKDVELRCDPISGHTALYWYRQSLGQGLEFLIYFQGNSAPDKSGLPSDRFSAERTGGSVSTLTIQRTQQEDSAVYLCASSLVVREGGDTQYFGPGTRLTVL.

This clonotype was counted at least ten times. The rearrangement uses TRBV29-1 and TRBJ2-7; D might be TRBD2 (5 bases). The CDR3 totals 12 residues. V lost 1 base and J lost 5, with 9 bases in between. Per germline, CDR1 SQVTM and CDR2 ANQGSEA. CDR3 sequence: CSVEGGIHEQYF. The DNA for the CDR3 is TGCAGCGTTGAAGGAGGGATACACGAGCAGTACTTC.

This clonotype was counted many times. V and J are TRBV28 and TRBJ1-1; 8 nucleotides line up with TRBD1. The CDR3 runs to 22 residues. Trimming cost V 4 bases and J 3 bases; bases outside gene matches: 28. CDR1 and CDR2 (germline): MDHEN, SYDVKM. The CDR3 bases are TGTGCCAGCAGTTCCCTGAGGAGACAGGGGTCAAGGGAACAGTTGGGCTACACTGAAGCTTTCTTT. Its protein product is CASSSLRRQGSREQLGYTEAFF.

Only a few counts were recorded for this clonotype. The CDR3, as DNA: TGTGCCAGCAGCTACCCCTCGCAAGCGGGGGATAGGGATACGCAGTATTTT. Protein sequence: CASSYPSQAGDRDTQYF. The chain is built from TRBV7-9 and TRBJ2-3; 8 bases fit TRBD2. V shed 4 bases, J shed 6 bases, and the junction held 15 bases outside the gene matches. Germline V CDR1 and CDR2: SEHNR, FQNEAQ (reference sequence). The CDR3 runs 17 residues.

This clonotype was counted many times. The chain is built from TRBV24-1 and TRBJ2-2; TRBD1 matches at 9 bases. Germline V gives CDR1 KGHDR, CDR2 SFDVKD. V shed 1 base and J 7 bases; nucleotides not matched to a gene: 6. The CDR3 has 16 amino acids. CDR3: CATSDFTDRGLGELFF. CDR3 in DNA: TGTGCCACCAGTGATTTCACGGACAGGGGCCTCGGGGAGCTGTTTTTT.

This clonotype was recorded many times. CDR3 in amino acids: CATRIRQAPWREQYF. In DNA form, the CDR3 reads TGTGCCACCAGGATTCGGCAGGCCCCTTGGCGGGAGCAGTACTTC. The J gene is TRBJ2-7, the V gene TRBV24-1, with D uncertain. The ends were cut back, 7 bases at V and 7 bases at J, with 22 bases in the middle. The germline CDR1 and CDR2 sequences are KGHDR and SFDVKD. CDR3 length: 15 residues.